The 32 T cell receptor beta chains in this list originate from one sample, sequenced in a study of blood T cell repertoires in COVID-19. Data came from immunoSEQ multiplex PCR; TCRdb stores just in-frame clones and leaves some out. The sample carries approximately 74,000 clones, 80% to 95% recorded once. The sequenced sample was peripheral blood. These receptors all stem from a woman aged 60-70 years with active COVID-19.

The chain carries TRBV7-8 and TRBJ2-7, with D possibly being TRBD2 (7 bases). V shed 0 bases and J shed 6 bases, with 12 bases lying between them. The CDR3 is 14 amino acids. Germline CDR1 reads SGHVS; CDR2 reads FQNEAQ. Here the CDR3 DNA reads TGTGCCAGCAGCTTAGCACAGGGAGGGGCCGAGCAGTACTTC. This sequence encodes CASSLAQGGAEQYF.

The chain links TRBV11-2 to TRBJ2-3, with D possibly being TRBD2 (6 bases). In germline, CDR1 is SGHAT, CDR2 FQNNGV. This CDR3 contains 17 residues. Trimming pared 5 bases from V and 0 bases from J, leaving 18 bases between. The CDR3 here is CASSHTYSGSSTDTQYF. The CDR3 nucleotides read TGTGCCAGCAGCCATACCTATAGCGGATCTAGCACAGATACGCAGTATTTT.

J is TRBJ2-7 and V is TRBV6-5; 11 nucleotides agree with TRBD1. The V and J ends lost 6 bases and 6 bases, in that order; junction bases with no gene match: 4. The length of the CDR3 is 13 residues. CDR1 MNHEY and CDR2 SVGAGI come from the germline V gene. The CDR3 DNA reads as TGTGCCAGCAGCGGACAGGGGGCGGGCGAGCAGTACTTC. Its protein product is CASSGQGAGEQYF.

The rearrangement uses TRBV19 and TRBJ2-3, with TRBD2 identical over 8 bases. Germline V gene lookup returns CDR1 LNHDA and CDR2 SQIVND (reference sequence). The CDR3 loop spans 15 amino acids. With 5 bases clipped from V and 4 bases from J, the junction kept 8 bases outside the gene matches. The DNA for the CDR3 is TGTGCCAGTAGTGGTTTAGCGGGAACACCAGATACGCAGTATTTT. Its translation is CASSGLAGTPDTQYF.

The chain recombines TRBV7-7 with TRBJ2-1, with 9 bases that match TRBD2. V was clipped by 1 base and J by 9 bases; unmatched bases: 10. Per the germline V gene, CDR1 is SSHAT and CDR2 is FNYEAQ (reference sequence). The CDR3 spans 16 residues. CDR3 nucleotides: TGTGCCAGCAGCTTAGTAGGGCTAGCGGGGAGAGGTGAGCAGTTCTTC. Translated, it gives CASSLVGLAGRGEQFF.

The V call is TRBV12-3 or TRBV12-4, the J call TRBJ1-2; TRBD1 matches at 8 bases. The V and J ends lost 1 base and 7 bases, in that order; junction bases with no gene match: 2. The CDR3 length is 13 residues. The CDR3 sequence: CASSLDRGGGYTF. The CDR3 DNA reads TGTGCCAGCAGTTTAGACAGGGGGGGTGGCTACACCTTC.

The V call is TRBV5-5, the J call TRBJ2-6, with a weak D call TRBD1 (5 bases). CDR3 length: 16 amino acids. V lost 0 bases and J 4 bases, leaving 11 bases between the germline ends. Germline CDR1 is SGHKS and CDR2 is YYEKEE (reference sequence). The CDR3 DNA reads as TGTGCCAGCAGCTTGGTTCAGGGCCCCGGGGCCAACGTCCTGACTTTC. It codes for CASSLVQGPGANVLTF.

Written as DNA, the CDR3 is TGTGCCAGCAGCTTGGATGGGGCACGGTCGGTGGGGGAGCTGTTTTTT. The encoded protein is CASSLDGARSVGELFF. This chain connects TRBV5-4 to TRBJ2-2, with D possibly being TRBD1 (5 bases). The CDR3 consists of 16 residues. Trimming shortened V by 0 bases and J by 8 bases, and 17 bases separated the two germline ends. The germline gives CDR1 SGHNT, CDR2 YYREEE (reference sequence).

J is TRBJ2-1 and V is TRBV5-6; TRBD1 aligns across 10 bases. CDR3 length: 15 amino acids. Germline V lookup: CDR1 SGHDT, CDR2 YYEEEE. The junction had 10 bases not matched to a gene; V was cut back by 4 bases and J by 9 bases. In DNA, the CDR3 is TGTGCCAGCAGCCCCGGGACAGGGGTACCTTTTGAGCAGTTCTTC. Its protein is CASSPGTGVPFEQFF.

The CDR3 DNA reads TGTGCCAGTAGGATGTCGACTAGCGGAGCAACCACGAGGGCCAAAAACATTCAGTACTTC. Translation gives CASRMSTSGATTRAKNIQYF. V usage is TRBV19 and J usage is TRBJ2-4, with 9 bases that match TRBD2. The germline gives CDR1 LNHDA, CDR2 SQIVND (reference sequence). Trimming at V came to 6 bases and at J to 1 base, leaving 19 bases not matched to a gene. The CDR3 spans 20 residues.

CDR3 residues: CASRTGDEQFF. The CDR3 bases are TGCGCCAGCAGGACGGGAGATGAGCAGTTCTTC. The rearrangement uses TRBV5-1 and TRBJ2-1, with D maybe TRBD2 (6 bases). CDR1 is SGHRS and CDR2 is YFSETQ in the germline V gene. Trimming shortened V by 5 bases and J by 8 bases, and 8 bases separated the two germline ends. This CDR3 has 11 residues.

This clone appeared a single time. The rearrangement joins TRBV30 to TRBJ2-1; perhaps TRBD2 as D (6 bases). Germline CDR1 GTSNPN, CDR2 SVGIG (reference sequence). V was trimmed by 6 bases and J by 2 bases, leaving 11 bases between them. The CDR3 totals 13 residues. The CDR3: CACRASAYNEQFF. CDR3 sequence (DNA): TGTGCCTGTAGGGCTAGCGCCTACAATGAGCAGTTCTTC. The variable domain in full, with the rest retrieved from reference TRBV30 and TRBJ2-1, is SQTIHQWPATLVQPVGSPLSLECTVEGTSNPNLYWYRQAAGRGLQLLFYSVGIGQISSEVPQNLSASRPQDRQFILSSKKLLLSDSGFYLCACRASAYNEQFFGPGTRLTVL.

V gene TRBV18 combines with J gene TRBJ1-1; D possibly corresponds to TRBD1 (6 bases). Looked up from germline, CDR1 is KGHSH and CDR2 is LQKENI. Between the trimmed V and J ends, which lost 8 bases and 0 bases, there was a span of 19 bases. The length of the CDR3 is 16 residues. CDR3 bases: TGTGCCAGCGCAATAGGAGCAGGACAGATGAACACTGAAGCTTTCTTT. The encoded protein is CASAIGAGQMNTEAFF.

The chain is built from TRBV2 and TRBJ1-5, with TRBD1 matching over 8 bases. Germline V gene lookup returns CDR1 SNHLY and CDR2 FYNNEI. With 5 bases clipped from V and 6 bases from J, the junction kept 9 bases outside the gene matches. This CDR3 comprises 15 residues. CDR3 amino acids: CASSLHRGGGQPQHF. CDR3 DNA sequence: TGTGCCAGCAGTCTTCACAGGGGGGGTGGTCAGCCCCAGCATTTT.

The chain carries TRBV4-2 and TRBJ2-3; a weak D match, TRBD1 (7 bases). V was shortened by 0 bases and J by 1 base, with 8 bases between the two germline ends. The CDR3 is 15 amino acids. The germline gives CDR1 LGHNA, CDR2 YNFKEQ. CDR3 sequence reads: CASSQDRGGTDTQYF. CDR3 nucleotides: TGTGCCAGCAGCCAAGACAGGGGGGGCACAGATACGCAGTATTTT.

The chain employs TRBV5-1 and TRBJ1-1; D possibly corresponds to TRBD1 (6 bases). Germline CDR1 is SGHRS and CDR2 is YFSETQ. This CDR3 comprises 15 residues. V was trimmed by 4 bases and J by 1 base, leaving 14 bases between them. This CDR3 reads CASSTLDSGNTEAFF. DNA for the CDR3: TGCGCCAGCAGCACCCTGGACAGCGGGAACACTGAAGCTTTCTTT.

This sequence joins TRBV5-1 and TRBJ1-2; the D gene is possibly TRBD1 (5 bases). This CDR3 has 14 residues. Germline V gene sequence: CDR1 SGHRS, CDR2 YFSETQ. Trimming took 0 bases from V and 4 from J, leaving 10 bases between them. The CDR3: CASSLDGAGYGYTF. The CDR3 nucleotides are TGCGCCAGCAGCTTGGATGGGGCAGGCTATGGCTACACCTTC. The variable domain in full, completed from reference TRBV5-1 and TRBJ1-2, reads KAGVTQTPRYLIKTRGQQVTLSCSPISGHRSVSWYQQTPGQGLQFLFEYFSETQRNKGNFPGRFSGRQFSNSRSEMNVSTLELGDSALYLCASSLDGAGYGYTFGSGTRLTVV.

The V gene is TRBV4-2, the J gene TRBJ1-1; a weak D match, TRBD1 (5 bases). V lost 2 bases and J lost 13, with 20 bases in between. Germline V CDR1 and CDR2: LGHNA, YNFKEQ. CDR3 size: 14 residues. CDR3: CASSQSGNYEVGFF. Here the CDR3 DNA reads TGTGCCAGCAGCCAATCAGGGAACTACGAAGTTGGTTTCTTT.

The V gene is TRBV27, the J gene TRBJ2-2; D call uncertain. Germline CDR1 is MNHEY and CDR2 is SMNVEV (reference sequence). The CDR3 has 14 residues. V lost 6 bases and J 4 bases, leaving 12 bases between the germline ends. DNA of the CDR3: TGTGCCAGCAGCCCTCGGGTGGTCACCGGGGAGCTGTTTTTT. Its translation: CASSPRVVTGELFF.

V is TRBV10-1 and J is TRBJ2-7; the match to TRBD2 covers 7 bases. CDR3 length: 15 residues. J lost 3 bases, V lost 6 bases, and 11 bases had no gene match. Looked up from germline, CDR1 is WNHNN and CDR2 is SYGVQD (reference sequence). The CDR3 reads CASSATGTTFYEQYF. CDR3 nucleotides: TGCGCCAGCAGCGCCACCGGGACTACCTTCTACGAGCAGTACTTC.

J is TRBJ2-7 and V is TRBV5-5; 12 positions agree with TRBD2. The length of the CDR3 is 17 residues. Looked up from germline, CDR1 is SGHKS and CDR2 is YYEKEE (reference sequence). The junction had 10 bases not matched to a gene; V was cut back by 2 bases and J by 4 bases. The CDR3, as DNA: TGTGCCAGCAGCTTCCTAGCGGGAGGGCCGGGGGCATACGAGCAGTACTTC. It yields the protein CASSFLAGGPGAYEQYF.

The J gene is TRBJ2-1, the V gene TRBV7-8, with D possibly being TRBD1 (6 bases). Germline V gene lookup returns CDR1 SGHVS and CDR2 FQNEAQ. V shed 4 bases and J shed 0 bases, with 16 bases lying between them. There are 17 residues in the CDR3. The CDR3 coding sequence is TGTGCCAGCAGCTACAATATAGGGGGTAACTCCTACAATGAGCAGTTCTTC. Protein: CASSYNIGGNSYNEQFF.

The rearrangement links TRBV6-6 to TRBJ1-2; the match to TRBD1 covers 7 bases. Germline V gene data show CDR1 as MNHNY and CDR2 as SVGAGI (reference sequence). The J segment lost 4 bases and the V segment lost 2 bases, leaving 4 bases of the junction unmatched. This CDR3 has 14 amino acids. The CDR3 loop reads CASSYAGTAYGYTF. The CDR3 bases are TGTGCCAGCAGTTACGCTGGGACAGCCTATGGCTACACCTTC.

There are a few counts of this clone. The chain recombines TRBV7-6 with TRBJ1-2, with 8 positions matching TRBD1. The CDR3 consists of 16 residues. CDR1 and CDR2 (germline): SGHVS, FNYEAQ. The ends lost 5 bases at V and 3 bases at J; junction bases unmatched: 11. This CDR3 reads CASSARPDREDYGYTF. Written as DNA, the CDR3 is TGTGCCAGCAGCGCCCGCCCGGACAGGGAGGACTATGGCTACACCTTC.

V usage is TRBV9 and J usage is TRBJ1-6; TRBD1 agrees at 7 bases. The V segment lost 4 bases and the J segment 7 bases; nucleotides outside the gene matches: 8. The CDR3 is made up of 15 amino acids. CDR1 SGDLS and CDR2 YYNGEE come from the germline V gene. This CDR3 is CASSTRTGVNSPLHF. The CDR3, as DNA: TGTGCCAGCAGCACCCGGACAGGTGTCAATTCACCCCTCCACTTT.

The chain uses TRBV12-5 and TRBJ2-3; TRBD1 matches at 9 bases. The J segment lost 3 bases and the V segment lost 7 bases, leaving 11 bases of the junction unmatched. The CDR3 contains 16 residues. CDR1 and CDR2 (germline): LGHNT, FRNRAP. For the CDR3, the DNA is TGTGCTAGTGCCAAGACCCGGGACAGGGAAACAGATACGCAGTATTTT. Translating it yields CASAKTRDRETDTQYF.

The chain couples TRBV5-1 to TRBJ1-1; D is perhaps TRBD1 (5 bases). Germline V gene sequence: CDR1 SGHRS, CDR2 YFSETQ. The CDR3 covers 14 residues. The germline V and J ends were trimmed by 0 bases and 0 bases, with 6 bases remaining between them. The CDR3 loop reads CASSLATVNTEAFF. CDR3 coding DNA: TGCGCCAGCAGCTTGGCGACAGTGAACACTGAAGCTTTCTTT.

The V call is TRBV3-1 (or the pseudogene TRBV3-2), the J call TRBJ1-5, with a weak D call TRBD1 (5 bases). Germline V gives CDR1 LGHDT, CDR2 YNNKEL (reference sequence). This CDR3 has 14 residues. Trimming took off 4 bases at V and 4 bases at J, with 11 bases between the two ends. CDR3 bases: TGTGCCAGCAGCCCAGGGATCCCGAATCAGCCCCAGCATTTT. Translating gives CASSPGIPNQPQHF.

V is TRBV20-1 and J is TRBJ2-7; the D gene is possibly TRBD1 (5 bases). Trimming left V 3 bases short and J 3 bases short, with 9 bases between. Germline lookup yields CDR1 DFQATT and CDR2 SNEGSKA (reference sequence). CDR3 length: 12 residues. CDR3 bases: TGCAGTGCTAGTACAGGAGTCTACGAGCAGTACTTC. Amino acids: CSASTGVYEQYF.

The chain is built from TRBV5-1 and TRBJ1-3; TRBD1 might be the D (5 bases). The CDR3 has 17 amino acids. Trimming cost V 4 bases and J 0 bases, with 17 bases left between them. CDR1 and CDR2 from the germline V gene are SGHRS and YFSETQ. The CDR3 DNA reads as TGCGCCAGCAGCCCGTTGGGCGGGGGGTTCTCTGGAAACACCATATATTTT. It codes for CASSPLGGGFSGNTIYF.

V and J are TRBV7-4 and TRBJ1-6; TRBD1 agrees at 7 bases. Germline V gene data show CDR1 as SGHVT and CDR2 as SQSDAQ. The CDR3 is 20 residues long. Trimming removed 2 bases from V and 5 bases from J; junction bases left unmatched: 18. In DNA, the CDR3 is TGTGCCAGCAGCTTATCGACCGGGACAGCGAATTTCGGGGATAATTCACCCCTCCACTTT. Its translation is CASSLSTGTANFGDNSPLHF.

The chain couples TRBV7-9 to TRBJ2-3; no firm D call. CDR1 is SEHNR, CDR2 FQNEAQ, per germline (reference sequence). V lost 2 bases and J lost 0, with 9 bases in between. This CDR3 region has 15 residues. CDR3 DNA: TGTGCCAGCAGCTTATACAGAGCAAGCACAGATACGCAGTATTTT. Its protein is CASSLYRASTDTQYF.